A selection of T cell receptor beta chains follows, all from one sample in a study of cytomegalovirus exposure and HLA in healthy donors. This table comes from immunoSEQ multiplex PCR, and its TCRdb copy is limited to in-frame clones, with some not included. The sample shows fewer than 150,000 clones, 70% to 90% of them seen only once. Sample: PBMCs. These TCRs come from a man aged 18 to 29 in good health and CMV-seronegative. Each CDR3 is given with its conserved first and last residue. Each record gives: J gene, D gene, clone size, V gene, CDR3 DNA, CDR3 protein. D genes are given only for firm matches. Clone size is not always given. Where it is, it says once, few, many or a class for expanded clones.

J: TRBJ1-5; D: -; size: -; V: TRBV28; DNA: TGTGCCAGCAGTTTTTTTATTCCGTCGGGAACAGGGAGACAGCCCCAGCATTTT; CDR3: CASSFFIPSGTGRQPQHF
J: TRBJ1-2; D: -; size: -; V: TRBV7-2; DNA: TGTGCCAGCAGCGGATACAGGGTACGAGGCTACACCTTC; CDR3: CASSGYRVRGYTF
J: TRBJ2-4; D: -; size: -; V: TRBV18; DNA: TGTGCCAGCTCACTTACACAACAGGGACCCAAAAACATTCAGTACTTC; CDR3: CASSLTQQGPKNIQYF
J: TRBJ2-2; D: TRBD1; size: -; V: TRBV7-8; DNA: TGTGCCAGCGCCTTGATGGACAGGGGTGCTTGGGTCGGGGAGCTGTTTTTT; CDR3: CASALMDRGAWVGELFF
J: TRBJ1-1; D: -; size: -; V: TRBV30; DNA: TGTGCCTGGAGGGGGGGTCTGAACACTGAAGCTTTCTTT; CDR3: CAWRGGLNTEAFF
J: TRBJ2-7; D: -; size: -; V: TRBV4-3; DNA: TGCGCCAGCAGCCAAGAACTTAGTGGACATACCTACGAGCAGTACTTC; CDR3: CASSQELSGHTYEQYF
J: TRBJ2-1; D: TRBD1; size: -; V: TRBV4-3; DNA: TGCGCCAGCAGCCAATATAACATCCGGGACAGCTCCTACAATGAGCAGTTCTTC; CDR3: CASSQYNIRDSSYNEQFF
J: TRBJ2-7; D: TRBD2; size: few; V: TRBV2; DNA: TGTGCCAGCAGTGAAGCCCTGCTAGCGGGAGAAGACGAGCAGTACTTC; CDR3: CASSEALLAGEDEQYF
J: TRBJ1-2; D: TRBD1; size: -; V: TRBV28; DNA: TGTGCCAGCACCCAATCGACGGACAGGGTTTTTGGTGGCTACACCTTC; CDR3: CASTQSTDRVFGGYTF
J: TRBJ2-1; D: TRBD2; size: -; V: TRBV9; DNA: TGTGCCAGCAGCGCCAGACTAGCTTTGCACAATGAGCAGTTCTTC; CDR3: CASSARLALHNEQFF
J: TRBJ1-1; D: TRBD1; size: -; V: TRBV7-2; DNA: TGTGCCAGCAGCCTCATGACGTTGAGGACAGGGGGATGGGACACTGAAGCTTTCTTT; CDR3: CASSLMTLRTGGWDTEAFF
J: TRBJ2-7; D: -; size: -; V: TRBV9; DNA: TGTGCCAGCAGCGTAGACCAGGGGCCCTACGAGCAGTACTTC; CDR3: CASSVDQGPYEQYF
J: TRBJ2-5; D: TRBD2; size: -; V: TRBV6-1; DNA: TGTGCCGGAGGACTAGCCCAAGAGACCCAGTACTTC; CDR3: CAGGLAQETQYF
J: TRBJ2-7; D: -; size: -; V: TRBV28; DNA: TGTGCCAGCTTAACGGGGGGAGGGGGCTACGAGCAGTACTTC; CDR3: CASLTGGGGYEQYF
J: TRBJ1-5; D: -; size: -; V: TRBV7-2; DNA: TGTGCCAGCAGCTTTGAAGTTTGGCCAGAAATCAATCAGCCCCAGCATTTT; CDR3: CASSFEVWPEINQPQHF
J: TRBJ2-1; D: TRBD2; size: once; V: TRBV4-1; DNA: TGCGCCAGCAGCCAGCGTAGGGCGGGGGGGCCAGGGAATGAGCAGTTCTTC; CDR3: CASSQRRAGGPGNEQFF
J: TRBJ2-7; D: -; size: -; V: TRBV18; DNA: TGTGCCAGCTCGGTAACAGGAGGGCACTACGAGCAGTACTTC; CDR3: CASSVTGGHYEQYF
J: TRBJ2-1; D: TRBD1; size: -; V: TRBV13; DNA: TGTGCCAGCAGCCCACGGACAGGGCGCGATGAGCAGTTCTTC; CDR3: CASSPRTGRDEQFF
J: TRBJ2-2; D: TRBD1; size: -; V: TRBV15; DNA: TGTGCCACCAAACAGGGGGCCGACACCGGGGAGCTGTTTTTT; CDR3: CATKQGADTGELFF
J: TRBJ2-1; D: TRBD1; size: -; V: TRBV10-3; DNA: TGTGCCACGGAACCCACGAACGACAGGGGCAATGAGCAGTTCTTC; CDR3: CATEPTNDRGNEQFF
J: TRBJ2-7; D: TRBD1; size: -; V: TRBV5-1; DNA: TGCGCCAGCAGCTTGGGGCAGGGGGACTACGAGCAGTACTTC; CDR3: CASSLGQGDYEQYF
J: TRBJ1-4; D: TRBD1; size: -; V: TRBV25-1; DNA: TGTGCCAGCAGTGATCCGGGACAGGGTGACGAAAAACTGTTTTTT; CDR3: CASSDPGQGDEKLFF
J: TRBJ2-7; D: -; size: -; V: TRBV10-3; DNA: TGTGCCATCAGACCTACATCGGGCTCCTACGAGCAGTACTTC; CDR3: CAIRPTSGSYEQYF
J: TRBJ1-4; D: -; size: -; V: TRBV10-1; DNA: TGCGCCAGCAGTGACAGCGGGGCCGCTAATGAAAAACTGTTTTTT; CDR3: CASSDSGAANEKLFF
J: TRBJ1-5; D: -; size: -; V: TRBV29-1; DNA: TGCAGCGTTGGGGGAGCTAATGGTCAGCCCCAGCATTTT; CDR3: CSVGGANGQPQHF
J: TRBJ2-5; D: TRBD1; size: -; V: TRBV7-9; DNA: TGTGCCAGCAGCCCCGACAGGGCCCAAGAGACCCAGTACTTC; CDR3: CASSPDRAQETQYF
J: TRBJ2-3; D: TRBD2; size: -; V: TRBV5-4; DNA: TGTGCCAGCAGCCTTAGCGGGAGGGCGGGATATAGCACAGATACGCAGTATTTT; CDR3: CASSLSGRAGYSTDTQYF
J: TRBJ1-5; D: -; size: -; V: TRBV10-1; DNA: TGCGCCAGCAGGAAGGTCGAAGGGGGTAGCAATCAGCCCCAGCATTTT; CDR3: CASRKVEGGSNQPQHF
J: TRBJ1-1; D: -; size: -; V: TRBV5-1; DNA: TGCGCCAGCAGCTTCTCGGGGGGCACTGAAGCTTTCTTT; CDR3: CASSFSGGTEAFF
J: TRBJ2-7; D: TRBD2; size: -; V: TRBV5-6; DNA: TGTGCCAGCAGCTTCGGGACTAGCTATGACGAGCAGTACTTC; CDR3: CASSFGTSYDEQYF
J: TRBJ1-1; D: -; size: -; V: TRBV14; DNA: TGTGCCAGCAACCATCGGTTTGGTGAAGCTTTCTTT; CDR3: CASNHRFGEAFF
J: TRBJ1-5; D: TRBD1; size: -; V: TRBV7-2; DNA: TGTGCCAGCAGCCCACAGACAGGGGGCAGGGAGCCCCAGCATTTT; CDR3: CASSPQTGGREPQHF
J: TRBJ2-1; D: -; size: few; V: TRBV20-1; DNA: TGCAGTGCTGTGGCATTGGATGAGCAGTTCTTC; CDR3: CSAVALDEQFF
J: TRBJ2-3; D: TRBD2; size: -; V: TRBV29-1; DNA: TGCAGCGGTGGCGGGGGACGCACAGATACGCAGTATTTT; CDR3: CSGGGGRTDTQYF
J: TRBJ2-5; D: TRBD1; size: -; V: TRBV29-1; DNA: TGCAGCGCCCGTGGGACAGCCAAAGAGACCCAGTACTTC; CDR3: CSARGTAKETQYF
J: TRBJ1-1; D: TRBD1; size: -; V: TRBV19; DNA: TGTGCCAGCCGCCGACAGGGGAACACTGAAGCTTTCTTT; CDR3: CASRRQGNTEAFF
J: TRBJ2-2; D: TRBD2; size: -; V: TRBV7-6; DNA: TGTGCCAGCAGCTTAGGATCCCTAGCGGGAGTCACCGGGGAGCTGTTTTTT; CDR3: CASSLGSLAGVTGELFF
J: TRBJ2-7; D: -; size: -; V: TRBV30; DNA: TGTGCCTGGAGTGGGGTAGCGTCTTACTACGAGCAGTACTTC; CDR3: CAWSGVASYYEQYF
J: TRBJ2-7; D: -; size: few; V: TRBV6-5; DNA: TGTGCCAGCAGTTCCCTTTACGAGCAGTACTTC; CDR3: CASSSLYEQYF
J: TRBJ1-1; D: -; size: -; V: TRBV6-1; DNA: TGTGCCAGCACAACTAACAGGGCCTTGGGCACTGAAGCTTTCTTT; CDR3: CASTTNRALGTEAFF
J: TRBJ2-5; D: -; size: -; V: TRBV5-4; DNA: TGTGCCAGCAGCCCGGGGGTGCAGCAAGAGACCCAGTACTTC; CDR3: CASSPGVQQETQYF
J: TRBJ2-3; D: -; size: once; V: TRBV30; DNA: TGTGCCTGGAGTTCACCAGGGGCGCCAGATACGCAGTATTTT; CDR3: CAWSSPGAPDTQYF
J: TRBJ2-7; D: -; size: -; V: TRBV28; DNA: TGTGCCAGCAGTTCCCCGGGGGACTCCTACGAGCAGTACTTC; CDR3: CASSSPGDSYEQYF
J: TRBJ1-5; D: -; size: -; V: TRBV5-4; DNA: TGTGCCAGCAGCTTAGGGGGACGAGGACAGCCCCAGCATTTT; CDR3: CASSLGGRGQPQHF
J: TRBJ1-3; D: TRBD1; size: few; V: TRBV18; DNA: TGTGCCAGCTCAACCGGGACAGGGGCATCCTCTGGAAACACCATATATTTT; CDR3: CASSTGTGASSGNTIYF
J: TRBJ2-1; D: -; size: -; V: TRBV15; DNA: TGTGCCACCAGCAGAGTCAGCAATGAGCAGTTCTTC; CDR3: CATSRVSNEQFF
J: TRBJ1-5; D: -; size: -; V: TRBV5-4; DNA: TGTGCCAGCAGCAATATAGATAGCAATCAGCCCCAGCATTTT; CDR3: CASSNIDSNQPQHF
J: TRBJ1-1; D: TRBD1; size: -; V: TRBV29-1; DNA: TGCAGCGCTGTCCGGGACAGGGGGCAAGGTGAAGCTTTCTTT; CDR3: CSAVRDRGQGEAFF
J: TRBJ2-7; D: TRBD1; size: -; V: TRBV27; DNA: TGTGCCAGCAGTACCCACGGGACAGGGACCTACGAGCAGTACTTC; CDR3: CASSTHGTGTYEQYF
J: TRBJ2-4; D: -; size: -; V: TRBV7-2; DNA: TGTGCCAGCAGCTTAGGACTAGCCAAAAACATTCAGTACTTC; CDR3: CASSLGLAKNIQYF
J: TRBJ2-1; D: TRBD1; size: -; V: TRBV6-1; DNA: TGTGCCAGCAGTGGGCTGGGACAGGGGTACTACAATGAGCAGTTCTTC; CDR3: CASSGLGQGYYNEQFF
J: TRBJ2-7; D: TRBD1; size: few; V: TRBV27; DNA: TGTGCCAGCATTCCAAGATCAGGGGGTGTGTACTTC; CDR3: CASIPRSGGVYF
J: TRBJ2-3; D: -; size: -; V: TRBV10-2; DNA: TGCGCCAGCAGTGACCCCAACTCCCCGGCGCAGTATTTT; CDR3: CASSDPNSPAQYF
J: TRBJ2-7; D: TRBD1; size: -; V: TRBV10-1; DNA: TGCGCCAGCAGTGCGGACAGGGGAATACCGGGTCCCGAGCAGTACTTC; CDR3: CASSADRGIPGPEQYF
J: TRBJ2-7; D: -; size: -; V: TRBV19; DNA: TGTGCCAGTAGTATTGGGGCTGGAGAGCAGTACTTC; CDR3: CASSIGAGEQYF
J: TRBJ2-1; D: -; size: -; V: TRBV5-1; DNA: TGCGCCAGCAGCTTCGGACAGAATGAGCAGTTCTTC; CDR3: CASSFGQNEQFF
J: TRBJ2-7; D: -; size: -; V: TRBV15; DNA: TGTGCCACCAGCAGAGAGGGGGGTGGCTCCTACGAGCAGTACTTC; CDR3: CATSREGGGSYEQYF
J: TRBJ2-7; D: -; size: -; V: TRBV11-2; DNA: TGTGCCAGCAGCTTAGTCCAGGGAACCTACGAGCAGTACTTC; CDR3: CASSLVQGTYEQYF